These 19 T cell receptor beta chains share one sample of origin, sequenced in a study of neurological immune-mediated disorders. Time point in this sample: longitudinal time-point 3. One entry per CDR3 protein, called by TCRdb with MiXCR from the 5' RACE reads. The sample consists of roughly 100,000 distinct CDR3 sequences, 10% to 11% of them appearing once. The sequencing sample was made of PBMCs. The receptor set was obtained from a female donor with HTLV-1-associated myelopathy (HAM/TSP).

This clonotype was counted many times. The J gene is TRBJ2-7, the V gene TRBV2, with D tentatively TRBD1 or TRBD2 (5 bases each). Per germline, CDR1 SNHLY and CDR2 FYNNEI. CDR3 size: 13 residues. The V and J ends lost 6 bases and 6 bases respectively, with 15 bases between them. CDR3 DNA: TGTGCCAGCAGGGGACCTGCCCTCAGCGAGCAGTACTTC. Amino acids: CASRGPALSEQYF.

In this sample, this clonotype turned up many times. The chain employs TRBV6-2 or TRBV6-3 and TRBJ1-6; TRBD1 agrees at 7 bases. The CDR3 has 15 amino acids. J lost 4 bases, V lost 5 bases, and 5 bases had no gene match. The germline CDR1 and CDR2 sequences are MNHEY and SVGEGT. The CDR3 DNA sequence: TGTGCCAGCAGTGACAGGGCACCGTATAATTCACCCCTCCACTTT. The encoded protein is CASSDRAPYNSPLHF.

About this clonotype: Compared with germline, one end of the junction differs, possibly owing to a read error. This chain joins TRBV5-1 and TRBJ1-1; D is possibly TRBD1 (6 bases). The V gene's germline CDR1 is SGHRS and CDR2 YFSETQ. The CDR3 spans 14 residues. The DNA of the CDR3 is TGCGCCAGCAGTTTGGACAGACTGAACACTGAAGCTTTCTTT. Residues: CASSLDRLNTEAFF.

In this sample, this clonotype turned up many times. V and J are TRBV10-3 and TRBJ2-7; D possibly corresponds to TRBD1 (5 bases). CDR1 is ENHRY, CDR2 SYGVKD, per germline. The V end lost 5 bases, the J end lost 6 bases, and 11 bases lay between the germline ends. This CDR3 has 12 amino acids. Written as DNA, the CDR3 is TGTGCCATCAGTAAAACAGGCTCCGAGCAGTACTTC. As protein: CAISKTGSEQYF.

This clonotype appeared a single time. This sequence may be a read error, since a much larger clone differs from it by one base. The chain employs TRBV28 and TRBJ2-7; weak D call: TRBD1 (6 bases). The V end was cut by 3 bases, the J end by 4 bases, with 13 bases between. Germline CDR1 and CDR2: MDHEN and SYDVKM. The CDR3 sequence is 14 residues long. CDR3 DNA sequence: TGTGCCAGCAGTTTGTGGGGGCAAAAATACGAGCAGTACTTC. It specifies CASSLWGQKYEQYF.

The V gene is TRBV20-1, the J gene TRBJ2-5, with 14 bases lining up with TRBD2. Per the germline V gene, CDR1 is DFQATT and CDR2 is SNEGSKA (reference sequence). V shed 6 bases and J 6 bases; nucleotides not matched to a gene: 9. CDR3 length equals 15 residues. In DNA form, the CDR3 reads TGCAGTGCAACGACTAGCGGGGGGGCCCATCAGACCCAGTACTTC. Translation gives CSATTSGGAHQTQYF.

This clonotype showed up many times. The junction differs from germline at one of its ends, possibly a read error. The rearrangement joins TRBV3-1 to TRBJ1-1; D unresolved. The CDR3 covers 12 residues. The germline V gene encodes CDR1 LGHDT and CDR2 YNNKEL (reference sequence). CDR3 residues: CVSSPDGEEAFF. As DNA, the CDR3 is TGTGTCAGCAGCCCCGACGGAGAGGAAGCTTTCTTT.

The rearrangement joins TRBV2 to TRBJ1-2; D perhaps matches TRBD1 (6 bases). Trimming stripped 8 bases from V and 4 bases from J, with 14 bases between. From germline, CDR1 is SNHLY and CDR2 FYNNEI. The CDR3 has 13 amino acids. For the CDR3, the DNA is TGTGCCAGCGGGGGCTTGGGGATCTATGGCTACACCTTC. It translates to CASGGLGIYGYTF. Full variable domain (missing parts from reference TRBV2 and TRBJ1-2): EPEVTQTPSHQVTQMGQEVILRCVPISNHLYFYWYRQILGQKVEFLVSFYNNEISEKSEIFDDQFSVERPDGSNFTLKIRSTKLEDSAMYFCASGGLGIYGYTFGSGTRLTVV.

This clonotype was seen ten or more times. The chain has TRBV5-1 and TRBJ2-7; D gene unclear. The V gene's germline CDR1 is SGHRS and CDR2 YFSETQ. This CDR3 contains 15 residues. Trimming removed 0 bases at V and 5 bases at J, with 15 bases between. The CDR3 region is CASSLAWQVVDEQYF. The CDR3 region has the DNA TGCGCCAGCAGCTTGGCCTGGCAGGTAGTAGACGAGCAGTACTTC.

This clonotype was seen a handful of times. This may stem from a read error, because a much larger clone lies one nucleotide away. V and J are TRBV20-1 and TRBJ2-7; a possible D gene is TRBD2 (5 bases). The ends were cut back, 6 bases at V and 9 bases at J, with 15 bases in the middle. This CDR3 has 11 amino acids. From germline, CDR1 is DFQATT and CDR2 SNEGSKA (reference sequence). The CDR3 DNA sequence: TGCAGTGCCCAGGACTTGGCGGGGCAGTACTTC. Its translation is CSAQDLAGQYF.

The V call is TRBV5-1, the J call TRBJ2-3, with TRBD2 matching over 7 bases. The CDR3 is 16 amino acids. The ends lost 0 bases at V and 5 bases at J; junction bases unmatched: 9. Per the germline V gene, CDR1 is SGHRS and CDR2 is YFSETQ. The CDR3 DNA is TGCGCCAGCAGCTTGGCCGGCGGGGGTTGGGGAGATACGCAGTATTTT. It encodes CASSLAGGGWGDTQYF.

This clonotype appeared many times. The chain has TRBV5-6 and TRBJ1-5; 11 bases are a match to TRBD1. V dropped 4 bases and J dropped 9; count of bases not matched to a gene: 6. The CDR3 totals 14 residues. Germline V gene sequence: CDR1 SGHDT, CDR2 YYEEEE. CDR3 bases: TGTGCCAGCAGCCCGGGACAGGGGGTTCCGCCCCAGCATTTT. Protein: CASSPGQGVPPQHF.

There are many counts of this clonotype. V and J are TRBV7-9 and TRBJ2-1; possibly TRBD1 for D (6 bases). CDR3 length: 15 amino acids. Deletions cut 5 bases from V and 6 bases from J, with 17 bases between. Germline V CDR1 and CDR2: SEHNR, FQNEAQ (reference sequence). In nucleotides, the CDR3 is TGTGCCAGCAGCCCGACAGGTCTATCGGGCAATGAGCAGTTCTTC. This gives the protein CASSPTGLSGNEQFF. Using reference TRBV7-9 and TRBJ2-1 for the parts outside the CDR3, the full variable domain is DTGVSQNPRHKITKRGQNVTFRCDPISEHNRLYWYRQTLGQGPEFLTYFQNEAQLEKSRLLSDRFSAERPKGSFSTLEIQRTEQGDSAMYLCASSPTGLSGNEQFFGPGTRLTVL.

This clonotype was seen only a few times. The chain carries TRBV2 and TRBJ2-1; 8 bases agree with TRBD2. The CDR3 loop spans 15 amino acids. The germline V gene has CDR1 SNHLY and CDR2 FYNNEI. The junction had 8 bases not matched to a gene; V was cut back by 3 bases and J by 7 bases. For the CDR3, the DNA is TGTGCCAGCAGTGAGCGAGCGGGGGTTGAGAATGAGCAGTTCTTC. Protein sequence: CASSERAGVENEQFF.

In the case of this clonotype: This sequence may be a read error, since a much larger clone differs from it by one base. The chain couples TRBV5-1 to TRBJ2-3; TRBD2 matches at 7 bases. The ends lost 8 bases at V and 5 bases at J; junction bases unmatched: 8. Germline values: CDR1 SGHRS, CDR2 YFSETQ. The CDR3 contains 13 residues. CDR3 sequence reads: CARSGNLGDTQYF. The CDR3 DNA reads as TGCGCCAGAAGCGGGAACCTTGGAGATACGCAGTATTTT.

This clonotype was counted ten times or more. The chain links TRBV12-3 or TRBV12-4 to TRBJ2-7, with D unresolved. The CDR3 sequence is 13 residues long. V lost 2 bases to trimming and J lost 1 base, with 6 bases between them. CDR3 sequence (DNA): TGTGCCAGCAGTTTAAGTACATCCTACGAGCAGTACTTC. It yields the protein CASSLSTSYEQYF.

In the case of this clonotype: This sequence may be a read error, since a much larger clone differs from it by one base. The chain uses TRBV6-5 and TRBJ2-7; 7 nucleotides align to TRBD2. Per the germline V gene, CDR1 is MNHEY and CDR2 is SVGAGI. The CDR3 runs 16 residues. The CDR3 is CARSYSPAGLSYEQYF. The DNA of the CDR3 is TGTGCCAGAAGTTACAGTCCAGCGGGGCTCTCCTACGAGCAGTACTTC.

At least ten counts were recorded for this clonotype. The rearrangement joins TRBV5-6 to TRBJ1-6; no reliable D call. The V gene lost 4 bases and the J gene lost 4 bases, with 3 bases spanning the gap. The CDR3 has 12 amino acids. Germline-derived CDR1 and CDR2 are SGHDT and YYEEEE. The CDR3 DNA sequence: TGTGCCAGCAGCGCGTATAATTCACCCCTCCACTTT. Encoded protein: CASSAYNSPLHF.

This clonotype was seen repeatedly, ten times or more. The chain carries TRBV24-1 and TRBJ2-3, with TRBD1 identical over 7 bases. The J segment lost 0 bases and the V segment lost 6 bases, leaving 5 bases of the junction unmatched. The CDR3 consists of 15 residues. In germline, CDR1 is KGHDR, CDR2 SFDVKD. The CDR3 DNA follows: TGTGCCACCAGTCCACACAGGGGCAGCACAGATACGCAGTATTTT. Its protein is CATSPHRGSTDTQYF.